The rows below give T cell receptor beta chains drawn from one sample of a study of early T cells in non-severe SARS-CoV-2 infection. TCRdb fed the 5' RACE reads into MiXCR, producing one record per CDR3 protein. The sample yields more than 50,000 distinct CDR3 sequences, more than 9% seen once. Sequencing input: whole blood. The receptors here all came from an adult who was a healthcare worker with PCR-confirmed SARS-CoV-2 infection or an uninfected control (not recorded which). Both conserved end residues are part of each CDR3. Each record gives: CDR3 protein, CDR3 DNA, D gene, clone size, J gene, V gene. A D gene is named only where the DNA matches it firmly. Clone size is given for some rows only: seen once, a few or many times, or a class if the clone is expanded.

cdr3_aa: CASSLEVLVADEQFF
cdr3_nt: TGTGCCAGCAGCTTAGAGGTACTAGTTGCCGATGAGCAGTTCTTC
d_call: NA
clone_size: many
j_call: TRBJ2-1
v_call: TRBV11-2

cdr3_aa: CATSRRRGGPGETQYF
cdr3_nt: TGTGCCACCAGCCGAAGGAGGGGAGGCCCGGGGGAGACCCAGTACTTC
d_call: NA
clone_size: NA
j_call: TRBJ2-5
v_call: TRBV15

cdr3_aa: CASSLVYGTSSNEQFF
cdr3_nt: TGTGCCAGCAGCTTAGTTTATGGGACTAGCAGCAATGAGCAGTTCTTC
d_call: TRBD2
clone_size: many
j_call: TRBJ2-1
v_call: TRBV7-2

cdr3_aa: CATGDGRQTQYF
cdr3_nt: TGTGCCACGGGGGACGGGCGGCAGACCCAGTACTTC
d_call: NA
clone_size: many
j_call: TRBJ2-5
v_call: TRBV10-3

cdr3_aa: CASSLEPDTQYF
cdr3_nt: TGCGCCAGCAGCTTGGAACCAGATACGCAGTATTTT
d_call: NA
clone_size: NA
j_call: TRBJ2-3
v_call: TRBV5-1

cdr3_aa: CASSQAYVFFF
cdr3_nt: TGTGCCAGCAGCCAGGCCTATGTTTTTTTTTTT
d_call: NA
clone_size: NA
j_call: TRBJ2-3
v_call: TRBV11-2

cdr3_aa: CASSGDADQPQHF
cdr3_nt: TGTGCCAGTAGTGGGGACGCGGATCAGCCCCAGCATTTT
d_call: NA
clone_size: NA
j_call: TRBJ1-5
v_call: TRBV19

cdr3_aa: CASRETGGEKLFF
cdr3_nt: TGCGCCAGCAGGGAGACAGGGGGTGAAAAACTGTTTTTT
d_call: TRBD1
clone_size: many
j_call: TRBJ1-4
v_call: TRBV5-1

cdr3_aa: CASSLDRGTEAFF
cdr3_nt: TGTGCCAGCAGCTTGGATCGGGGTACTGAAGCTTTCTTT
d_call: NA
clone_size: many
j_call: TRBJ1-1
v_call: TRBV5-4

cdr3_aa: CASSSGQGFGALHF
cdr3_nt: NA
d_call: NA
clone_size: many
j_call: TRBJ1-6
v_call: TRBV27

cdr3_aa: CASSVYGRNEQFF
cdr3_nt: TGTGCCAGCAGTGTTTACGGGCGCAATGAGCAGTTCTTC
d_call: NA
clone_size: NA
j_call: TRBJ2-1
v_call: TRBV2

cdr3_aa: CASSTTGVEAFF
cdr3_nt: TGTGCCAGCAGCACCACAGGGGTTGAAGCTTTCTTT
d_call: TRBD1
clone_size: few
j_call: TRBJ1-1
v_call: TRBV7-9

cdr3_aa: CASSQDLGSRYIQYF
cdr3_nt: TGTGCCAGCAGCCAAGATCTTGGAAGTAGGTACATTCAGTACTTC
d_call: NA
clone_size: many
j_call: TRBJ2-4
v_call: TRBV3-1

cdr3_aa: CSAREILTDTQYF
cdr3_nt: TGCAGTGCAAGAGAAATCCTCACAGATACGCAGTATTTT
d_call: NA
clone_size: many
j_call: TRBJ2-3
v_call: TRBV20-1

cdr3_aa: CASSPFTYNSPLHF
cdr3_nt: TGTGCCAGCAGTCCGTTTACTTATAATTCACCCCTCCACTTT
d_call: NA
clone_size: many
j_call: TRBJ1-6
v_call: TRBV28

cdr3_aa: CASGAGTSGSGQETQYF
cdr3_nt: TGTGCCAGCGGGGCCGGGACTAGCGGGAGTGGGCAAGAGACCCAGTACTTC
d_call: TRBD2
clone_size: many
j_call: TRBJ2-5
v_call: TRBV6-2/TRBV6-3

cdr3_aa: CASSQEGVRTKGTDTQYF
cdr3_nt: TGCGCCAGCAGCCAAGAGGGGGTACGGACCAAAGGGACAGATACGCAGTATTTT
d_call: NA
clone_size: many
j_call: TRBJ2-3
v_call: TRBV4-3

cdr3_aa: CASSFLTSQGVVADTQYF
cdr3_nt: TGTGCCAGCAGCTTCCTTACTTCCCAGGGGGTAGTCGCAGATACGCAGTATTTT
d_call: TRBD1
clone_size: NA
j_call: TRBJ2-3
v_call: TRBV5-5

cdr3_aa: CSVRRASGFTGELFF
cdr3_nt: TGCAGCGTTCGCCGGGCCTCTGGTTTCACCGGGGAGCTGTTTTTT
d_call: NA
clone_size: NA
j_call: TRBJ2-2
v_call: TRBV29-1

cdr3_aa: CAISDGTPEAFF
cdr3_nt: TGTGCCATCAGTGATGGAACACCTGAAGCTTTCTTT
d_call: NA
clone_size: few
j_call: TRBJ1-1
v_call: TRBV10-3